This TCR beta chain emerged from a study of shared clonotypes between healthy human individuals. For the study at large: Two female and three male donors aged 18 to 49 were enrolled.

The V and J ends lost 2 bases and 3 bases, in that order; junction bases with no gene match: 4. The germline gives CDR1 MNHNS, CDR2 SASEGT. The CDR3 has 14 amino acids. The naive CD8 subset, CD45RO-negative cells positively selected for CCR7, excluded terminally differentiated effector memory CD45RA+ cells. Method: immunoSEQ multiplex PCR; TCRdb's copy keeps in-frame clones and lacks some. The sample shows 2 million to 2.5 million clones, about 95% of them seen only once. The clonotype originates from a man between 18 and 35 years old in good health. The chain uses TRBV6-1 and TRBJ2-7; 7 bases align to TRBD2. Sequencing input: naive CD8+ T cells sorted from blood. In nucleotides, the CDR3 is TGTGCCAGCAGTGAACGGGGGGAGGACTACGAGCAGTACTTC. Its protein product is CASSERGEDYEQYF.